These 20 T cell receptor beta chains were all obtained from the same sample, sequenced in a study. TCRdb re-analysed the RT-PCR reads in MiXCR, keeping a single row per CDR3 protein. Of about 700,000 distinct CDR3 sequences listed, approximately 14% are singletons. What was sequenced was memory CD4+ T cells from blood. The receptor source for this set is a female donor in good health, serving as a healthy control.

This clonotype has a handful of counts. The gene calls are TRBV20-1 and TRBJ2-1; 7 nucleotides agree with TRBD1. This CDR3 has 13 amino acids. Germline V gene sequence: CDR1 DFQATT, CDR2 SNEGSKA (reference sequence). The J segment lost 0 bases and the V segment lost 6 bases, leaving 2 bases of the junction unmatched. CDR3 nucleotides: TGCAGTGCCTGGGACAGCTCCTACAATGAGCAGTTCTTC. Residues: CSAWDSSYNEQFF.

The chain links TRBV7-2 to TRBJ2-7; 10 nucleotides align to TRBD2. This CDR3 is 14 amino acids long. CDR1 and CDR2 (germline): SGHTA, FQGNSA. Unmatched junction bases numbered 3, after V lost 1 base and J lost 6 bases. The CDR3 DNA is TGTGCCAGCAGCTTAGGTAGCGGGGGGACCGAGCAGTACTTC. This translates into CASSLGSGGTEQYF.

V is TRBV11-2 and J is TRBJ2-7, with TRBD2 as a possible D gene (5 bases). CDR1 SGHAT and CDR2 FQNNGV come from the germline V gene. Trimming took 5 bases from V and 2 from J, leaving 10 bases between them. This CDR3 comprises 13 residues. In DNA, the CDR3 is TGTGCCAGCAGCGCCGGACTCGCCTACGAGCAGTACTTC. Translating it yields CASSAGLAYEQYF.

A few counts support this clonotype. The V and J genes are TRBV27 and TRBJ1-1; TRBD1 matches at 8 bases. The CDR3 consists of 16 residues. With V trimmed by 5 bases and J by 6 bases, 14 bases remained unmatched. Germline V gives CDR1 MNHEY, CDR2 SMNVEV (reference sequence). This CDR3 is CASSVNPLQGVSEAFF. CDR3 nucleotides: TGTGCCAGCAGTGTGAATCCCTTACAGGGGGTCTCTGAAGCTTTCTTT.

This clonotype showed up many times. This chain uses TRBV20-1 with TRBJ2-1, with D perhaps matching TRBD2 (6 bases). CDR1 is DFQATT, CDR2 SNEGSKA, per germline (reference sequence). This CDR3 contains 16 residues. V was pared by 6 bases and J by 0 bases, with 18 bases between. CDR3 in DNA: TGCAGTGCGCCTCCTTGGGGGAGGAACTCCTACAATGAGCAGTTCTTC. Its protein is CSAPPWGRNSYNEQFF.

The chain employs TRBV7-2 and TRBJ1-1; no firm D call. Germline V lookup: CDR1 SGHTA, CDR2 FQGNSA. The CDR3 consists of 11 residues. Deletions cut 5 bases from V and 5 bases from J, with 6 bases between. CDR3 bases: TGTGCCAGCAGCCCACGTACTGAAGCTTTCTTT. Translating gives CASSPRTEAFF.

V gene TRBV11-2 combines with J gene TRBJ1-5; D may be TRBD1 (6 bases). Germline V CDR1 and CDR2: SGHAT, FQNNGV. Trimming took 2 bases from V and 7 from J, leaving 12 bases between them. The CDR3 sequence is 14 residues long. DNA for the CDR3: TGTGCCAGCAGCTTAACGACAGGAGGACAGCCCCAGCATTTT. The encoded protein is CASSLTTGGQPQHF.

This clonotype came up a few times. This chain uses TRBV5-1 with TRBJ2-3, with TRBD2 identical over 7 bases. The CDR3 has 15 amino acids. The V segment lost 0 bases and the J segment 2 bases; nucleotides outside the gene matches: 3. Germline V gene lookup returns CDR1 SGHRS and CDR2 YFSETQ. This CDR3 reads CASSLGGSPTDTQYF. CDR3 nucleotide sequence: TGCGCCAGCAGCTTGGGCGGGAGCCCCACAGATACGCAGTATTTT.

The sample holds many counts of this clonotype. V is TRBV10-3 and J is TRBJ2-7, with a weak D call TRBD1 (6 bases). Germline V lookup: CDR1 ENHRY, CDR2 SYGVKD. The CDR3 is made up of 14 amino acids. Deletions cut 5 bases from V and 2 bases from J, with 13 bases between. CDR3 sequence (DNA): TGTGCCATCAGTCCGGGACAAAACACCTACGAGCAGTACTTC. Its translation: CAISPGQNTYEQYF.

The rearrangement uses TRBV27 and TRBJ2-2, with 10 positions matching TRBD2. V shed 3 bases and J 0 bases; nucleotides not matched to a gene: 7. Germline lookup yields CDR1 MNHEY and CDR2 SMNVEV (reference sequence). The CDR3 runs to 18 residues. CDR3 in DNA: TGTGCCAGCAGTTTGCTAGCGGGAGTCGGGTCGAACACCGGGGAGCTGTTTTTT. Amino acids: CASSLLAGVGSNTGELFF.

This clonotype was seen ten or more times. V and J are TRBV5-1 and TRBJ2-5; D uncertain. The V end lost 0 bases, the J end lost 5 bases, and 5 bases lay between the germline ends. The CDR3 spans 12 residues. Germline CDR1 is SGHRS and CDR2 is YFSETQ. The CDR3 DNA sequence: TGCGCCAGCAGCTTGGCATTCGAGACCCAGTACTTC. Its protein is CASSLAFETQYF.

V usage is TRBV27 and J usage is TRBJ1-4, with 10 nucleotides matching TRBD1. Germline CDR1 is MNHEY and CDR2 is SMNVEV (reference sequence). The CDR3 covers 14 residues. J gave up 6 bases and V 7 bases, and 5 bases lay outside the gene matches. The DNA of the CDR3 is TGTGCCAGCAATACCGGGACAGGGGATGAAAAACTGTTTTTT. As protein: CASNTGTGDEKLFF.

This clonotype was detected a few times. CDR3 sequence: CATRRGEYQPQHF. Here the CDR3 DNA reads TGTGCCACCCGCCGGGGCGAATATCAGCCCCAGCATTTT. The rearrangement uses TRBV6-6 and TRBJ1-5; TRBD1 is a possible D gene (5 bases). V was clipped by 10 bases and J by 5 bases, with 15 bases between them. The germline CDR1 and CDR2 sequences are MNHNY and SVGAGI (reference sequence). The CDR3 contains 13 residues.

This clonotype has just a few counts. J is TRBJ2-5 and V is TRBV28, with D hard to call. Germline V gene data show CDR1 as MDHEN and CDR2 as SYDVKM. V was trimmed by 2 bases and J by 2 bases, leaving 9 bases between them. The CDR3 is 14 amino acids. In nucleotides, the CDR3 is TGTGCCAGCAGTTTACTCGGAAATCAAGAGACCCAGTACTTC. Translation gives CASSLLGNQETQYF.

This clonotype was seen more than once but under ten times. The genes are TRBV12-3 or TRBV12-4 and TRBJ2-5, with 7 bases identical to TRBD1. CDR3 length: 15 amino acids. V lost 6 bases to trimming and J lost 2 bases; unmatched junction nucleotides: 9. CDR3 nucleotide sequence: TGTGCCAGCAGCGCCTTGACAGGGAGTCAAGAGACCCAGTACTTC. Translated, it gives CASSALTGSQETQYF.

The CDR3 nucleotides read TGTGCCAGCAGCCTTTTCGGGACTGAAGCTTTCTTT. Protein: CASSLFGTEAFF. J is TRBJ1-1 and V is TRBV3-1; D ambiguous. This CDR3 is built from 12 residues. Germline V gives CDR1 LGHDT, CDR2 YNNKEL (reference sequence). The V gene lost 4 bases and the J gene lost 5 bases, with 8 bases spanning the gap.

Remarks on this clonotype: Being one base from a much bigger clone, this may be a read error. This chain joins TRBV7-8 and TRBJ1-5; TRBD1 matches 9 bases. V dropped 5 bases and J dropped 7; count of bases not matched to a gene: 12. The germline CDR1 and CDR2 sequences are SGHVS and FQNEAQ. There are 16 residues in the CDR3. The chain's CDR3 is CASSLDRGRVTQPQHF. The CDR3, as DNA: TGTGCCAGCAGCCTTGACAGGGGGAGAGTTACGCAGCCCCAGCATTTT. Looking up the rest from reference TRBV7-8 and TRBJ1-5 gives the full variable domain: GAGVSQSPRYKVAKRGQDVALRCDPISGHVSLFWYQQALGQGPEFLTYFQNEAQLDKSGLPSDRFFAERPEGSVSTLKIQRTQQEDSAVYLCASSLDRGRVTQPQHFGDGTRLSIL.

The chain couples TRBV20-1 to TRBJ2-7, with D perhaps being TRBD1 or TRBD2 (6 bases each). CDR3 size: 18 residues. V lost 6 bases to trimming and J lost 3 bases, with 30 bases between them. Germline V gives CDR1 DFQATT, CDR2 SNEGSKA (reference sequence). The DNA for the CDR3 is TGCAGTGCCGCAAGCCCATGGTTTACAGGGACTCAAGGCTACGAGCAGTACTTC. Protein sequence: CSAASPWFTGTQGYEQYF.

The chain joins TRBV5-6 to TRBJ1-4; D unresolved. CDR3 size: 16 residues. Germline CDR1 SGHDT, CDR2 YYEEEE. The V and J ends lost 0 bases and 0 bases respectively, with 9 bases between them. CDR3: CASSLVGAATNEKLFF. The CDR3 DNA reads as TGTGCCAGCAGCTTGGTCGGAGCTGCAACTAATGAAAAACTGTTTTTT.

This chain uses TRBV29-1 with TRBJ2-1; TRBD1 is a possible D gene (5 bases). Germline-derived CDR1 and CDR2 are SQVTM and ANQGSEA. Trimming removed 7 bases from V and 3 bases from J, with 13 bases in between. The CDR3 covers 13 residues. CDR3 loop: CSAGVRGYNEQFF. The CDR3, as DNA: TGCAGCGCGGGCGTTAGGGGCTACAATGAGCAGTTCTTC.